The T cell receptor (beta chain) described here comes from a study of technical replicates of blood from four donors. Produced via immunoSEQ multiplex PCR; TCRdb's table is partial and in-frame only. The sample consists of 70,000 to 85,000 clones, 92% of them appearing once. With 1 base removed from V and 7 bases from J, the gap between germline ends came to 10 bases. This CDR3 region has 14 residues. Germline CDR1 reads MNHNS; CDR2 reads SASEGT. Sequenced material: T cells isolated from PBMCs. The rearrangement links TRBV6-1 to TRBJ1-4; D is possibly TRBD1 (6 bases). The receptor was derived from a human donor in good health. This chain's CDR3 is CASSEDREIEKLFF. The CDR3 DNA follows: TGTGCCAGCAGTGAAGACAGGGAGATTGAAAAACTGTTTTTT.